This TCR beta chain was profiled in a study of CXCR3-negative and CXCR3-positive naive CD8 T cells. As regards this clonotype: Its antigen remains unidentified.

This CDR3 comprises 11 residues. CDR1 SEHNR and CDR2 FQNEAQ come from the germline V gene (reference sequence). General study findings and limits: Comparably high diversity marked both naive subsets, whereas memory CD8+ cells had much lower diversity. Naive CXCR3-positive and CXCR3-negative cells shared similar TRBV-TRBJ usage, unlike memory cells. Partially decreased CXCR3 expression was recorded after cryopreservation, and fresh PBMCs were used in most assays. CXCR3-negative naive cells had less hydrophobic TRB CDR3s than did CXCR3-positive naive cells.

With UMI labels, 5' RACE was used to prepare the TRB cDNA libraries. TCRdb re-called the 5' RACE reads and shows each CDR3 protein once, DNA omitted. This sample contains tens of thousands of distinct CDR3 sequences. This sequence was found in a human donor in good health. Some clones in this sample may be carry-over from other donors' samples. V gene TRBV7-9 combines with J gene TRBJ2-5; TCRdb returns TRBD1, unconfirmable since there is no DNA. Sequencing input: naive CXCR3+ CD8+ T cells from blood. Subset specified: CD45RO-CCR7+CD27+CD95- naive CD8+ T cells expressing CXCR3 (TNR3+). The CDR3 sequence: CASSLGQGYYF.